This TCR beta chain was sequenced during a study of blood T cell repertoires in COVID-19. The wider study: Donors in the United States, Italy and Spain gave samples during acute or convalescent COVID-19. The analysed material was cDNA or gDNA that came from T cells, B-cell-depleted T cells, or PBMCs.

Method: immunoSEQ multiplex PCR; TCRdb's copy keeps in-frame clones and lacks some. The table shows approximately 170,000 clones, with approximately 84% occurring only once. Looked up from germline, CDR1 is SGDLS and CDR2 is YYNGEE. Trimming removed 4 bases at V and 5 bases at J, with 15 bases between. The CDR3 loop spans 14 amino acids. The sample consisted of PBMCs or T cells enriched from blood (not recorded which). This receptor was obtained from a man in his fifties who had recovered from COVID-19. J is TRBJ1-1 and V is TRBV9, with a tentative D call TRBD1 (6 bases). DNA of the CDR3: TGTGCCAGCAGCCCCCAACAGGGTCGGACTGAAGCTTTCTTT. Translating it yields CASSPQQGRTEAFF.